What follows describes a single T cell receptor beta chain. The target antigen is unknown. The record originates from a study of lymphopenia after photon versus proton radiotherapy. Study-wide findings and caveats: A bigger post-nadir fall in TCR diversity correlated inversely with survival time in deceased patients. Relative stability marked proton patients; photon patients lost diversity and naive cells. After lymphocyte nadir, photon-treated repertoires showed oligoclonal expansion, especially CD8+ Temra.

The CDR3 covers 15 residues. The V end lost 4 bases, the J end lost 7 bases, and 19 bases lay between the germline ends. From germline, CDR1 is MDHEN and CDR2 SYDVKM. TCRdb's table, derived via immunoSEQ multiplex PCR, lists solely in-frame clones and lacks some. The table records 6,500 to 9,000 clones, 85% to 90% of them present only once. This TCR was sampled from a man aged 55 to 70 with cholangiocarcinoma. The sample here was peripheral blood, taken from a patient treated with photon-based radiotherapy. This chain connects TRBV28 to TRBJ1-2; no reliable D call. CDR3 sequence: CASSSPTRSGSGYTF. CDR3 sequence (DNA): TGTGCCAGCAGTTCCCCGACACGCAGCGGCAGTGGCTACACCTTC.